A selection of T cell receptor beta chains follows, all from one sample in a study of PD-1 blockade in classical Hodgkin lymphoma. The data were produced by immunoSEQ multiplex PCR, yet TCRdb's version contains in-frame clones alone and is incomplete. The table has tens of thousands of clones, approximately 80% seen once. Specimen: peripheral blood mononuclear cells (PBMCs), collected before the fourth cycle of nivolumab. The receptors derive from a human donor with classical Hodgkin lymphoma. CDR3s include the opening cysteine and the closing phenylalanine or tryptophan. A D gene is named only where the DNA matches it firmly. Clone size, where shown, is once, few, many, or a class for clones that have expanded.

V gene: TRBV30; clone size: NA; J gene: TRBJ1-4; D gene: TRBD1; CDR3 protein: CAWSHLVGQGTANEKLFF; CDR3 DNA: TGTGCCTGGAGTCACCTAGTAGGACAGGGGACGGCTAATGAAAAACTGTTTTTT
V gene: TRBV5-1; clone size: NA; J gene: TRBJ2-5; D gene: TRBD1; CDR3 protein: CASSWGQVETQYF; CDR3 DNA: TGCGCCAGCAGCTGGGGACAGGTTGAGACCCAGTACTTC
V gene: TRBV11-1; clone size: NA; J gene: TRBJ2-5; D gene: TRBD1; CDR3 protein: CASSLSLGTEQETQYF; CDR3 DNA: TGTGCCAGCAGCTTATCCCTCGGGACAGAGCAAGAGACCCAGTACTTC
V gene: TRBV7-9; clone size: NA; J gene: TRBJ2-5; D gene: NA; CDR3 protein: CASTPGLGSRRETQYF; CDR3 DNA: TGTGCCAGCACCCCAGGGCTCGGGAGTAGGCGAGAGACCCAGTACTTC
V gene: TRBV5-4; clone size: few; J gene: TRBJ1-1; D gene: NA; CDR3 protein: CASSFRLNTEAFF; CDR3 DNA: TGTGCCAGCAGCTTCCGGTTGAACACTGAAGCTTTCTTT
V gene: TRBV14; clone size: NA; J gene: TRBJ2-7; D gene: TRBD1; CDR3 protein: CASSHFIPGQITYEQYF; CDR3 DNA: TGTGCCAGCAGTCATTTTATTCCGGGACAGATTACTTACGAGCAGTACTTC
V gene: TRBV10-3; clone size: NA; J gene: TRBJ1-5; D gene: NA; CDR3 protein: CAISEEDSKPQHF; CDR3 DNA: TGTGCCATCAGTGAGGAAGATTCGAAGCCCCAGCATTTT
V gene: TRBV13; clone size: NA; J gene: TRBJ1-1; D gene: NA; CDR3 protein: CASSLEAQGATNTEAFF; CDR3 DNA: TGTGCCAGCAGCTTAGAGGCGCAGGGCGCGACGAACACTGAAGCTTTCTTT
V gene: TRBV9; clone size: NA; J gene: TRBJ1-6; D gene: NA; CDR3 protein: CASSVALSPLHF; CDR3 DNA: TGTGCCAGCAGCGTAGCACTTTCACCCCTCCACTTT
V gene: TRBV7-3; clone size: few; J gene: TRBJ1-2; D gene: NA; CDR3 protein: CASSLSAGRDYTF; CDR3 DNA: TGTGCCAGCAGCTTATCGGCAGGGAGGGACTACACCTTC
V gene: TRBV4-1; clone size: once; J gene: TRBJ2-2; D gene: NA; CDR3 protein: CASSQLGGTGELFF; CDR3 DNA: TGCGCCAGCAGCCAGTTAGGGGGAACCGGGGAGCTGTTTTTT
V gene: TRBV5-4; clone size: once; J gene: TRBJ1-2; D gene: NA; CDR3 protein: CASSLGGTNYGYTF; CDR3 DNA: TGTGCCAGCAGCTTGGGGGGGACCAACTATGGCTACACCTTC
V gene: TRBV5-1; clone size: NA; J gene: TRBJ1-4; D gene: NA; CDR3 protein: CASSLSTGGGNEKLFF; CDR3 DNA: TGCGCCAGCAGCTTGTCCACCGGGGGGGGTAATGAAAAACTGTTTTTT
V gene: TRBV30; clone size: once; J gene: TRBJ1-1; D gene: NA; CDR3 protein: CACPGNTEAFF; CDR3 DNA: TGTGCCTGCCCGGGGAACACTGAAGCTTTCTTT
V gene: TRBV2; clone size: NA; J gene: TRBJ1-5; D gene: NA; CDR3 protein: CASSENTGSAWPQHF; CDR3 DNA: TGTGCCAGCAGCGAAAATACAGGGTCGGCTTGGCCCCAGCATTTT
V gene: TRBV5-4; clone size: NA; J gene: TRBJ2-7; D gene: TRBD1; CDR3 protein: CASSWGQQGGEQYF; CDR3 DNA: TGTGCCAGCAGCTGGGGTCAACAGGGGGGCGAGCAGTACTTC
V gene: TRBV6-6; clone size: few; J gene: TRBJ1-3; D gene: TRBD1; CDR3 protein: CASSYGDRVLGNTIYF; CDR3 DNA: TGTGCCAGCAGTTACGGTGACAGGGTACTCGGAAACACCATATATTTT
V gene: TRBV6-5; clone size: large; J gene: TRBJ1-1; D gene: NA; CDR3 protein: CASSYSGMNTEAFF; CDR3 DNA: TGTGCCAGCAGTTACTCGGGGATGAACACTGAAGCTTTCTTT
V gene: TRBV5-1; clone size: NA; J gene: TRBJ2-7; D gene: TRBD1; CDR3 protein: CASSLGQGASYEQYF; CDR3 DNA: TGCGCCAGCAGCTTAGGACAGGGGGCATCCTACGAGCAGTACTTC
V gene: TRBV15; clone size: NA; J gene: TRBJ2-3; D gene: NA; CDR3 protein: CATSAGSGLSTDTQYF; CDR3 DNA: TGTGCCACCAGCGCCGGGTCCGGGCTAAGCACAGATACGCAGTATTTT
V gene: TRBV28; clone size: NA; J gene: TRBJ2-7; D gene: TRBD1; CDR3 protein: CASSSKRSGQGNAYEQYF; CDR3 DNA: TGTGCCAGCAGTTCCAAACGCTCGGGACAGGGGAACGCCTACGAGCAGTACTTC
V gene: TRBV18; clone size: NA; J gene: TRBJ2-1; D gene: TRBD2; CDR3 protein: CASSPQPAWATGGNEQFF; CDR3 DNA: TGTGCCAGCTCACCACAGCCGGCGTGGGCTACGGGAGGAAATGAGCAGTTCTTC
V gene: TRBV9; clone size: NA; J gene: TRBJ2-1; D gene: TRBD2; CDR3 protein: CASSVAGTSRNEQFF; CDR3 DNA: TGTGCCAGCAGCGTAGCTGGGACTAGCCGGAATGAGCAGTTCTTC
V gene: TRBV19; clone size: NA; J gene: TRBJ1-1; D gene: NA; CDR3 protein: CASRESRVNTEAFF; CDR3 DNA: TGTGCCAGTAGAGAGAGTAGGGTGAACACTGAAGCTTTCTTT
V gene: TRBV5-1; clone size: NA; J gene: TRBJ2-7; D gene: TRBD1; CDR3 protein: CASSFGQGLGSYEQYF; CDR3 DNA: TGCGCCAGCAGCTTTGGACAGGGGCTTGGGTCCTACGAGCAGTACTTC
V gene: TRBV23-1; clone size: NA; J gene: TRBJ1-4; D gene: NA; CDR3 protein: CASSQLKGRRENEKLFF; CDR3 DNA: TGCGCCAGCAGTCAATTAAAGGGTCGCCGGGAAAACGAAAAACTGTTTTTT
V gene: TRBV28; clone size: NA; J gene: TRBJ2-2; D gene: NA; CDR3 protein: CASESGHSGTGELFF; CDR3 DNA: TGTGCCAGCGAGTCGGGACATTCGGGGACCGGGGAGCTGTTTTTT
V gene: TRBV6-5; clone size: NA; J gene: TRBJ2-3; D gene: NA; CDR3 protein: CASIRDSTDTQYF; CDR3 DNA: TGTGCCAGCATTCGGGATAGCACAGATACGCAGTATTTT
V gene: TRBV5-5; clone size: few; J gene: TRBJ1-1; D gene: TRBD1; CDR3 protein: CASSLQGLVWNTEAFF; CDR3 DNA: TGTGCCAGCAGCCTACAGGGGTTAGTGTGGAACACTGAAGCTTTCTTT
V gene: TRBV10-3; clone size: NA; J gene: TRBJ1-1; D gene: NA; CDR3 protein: CATFPSLFRVEGTEAFF; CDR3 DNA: TGTGCCACCTTCCCGTCCCTGTTCAGGGTAGAGGGCACTGAAGCTTTCTTT
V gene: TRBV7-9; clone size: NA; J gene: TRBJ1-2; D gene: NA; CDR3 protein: CASSVLWTLGDYGYTF; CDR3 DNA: TGTGCCAGCAGCGTACTATGGACTCTCGGGGACTATGGCTACACCTTC
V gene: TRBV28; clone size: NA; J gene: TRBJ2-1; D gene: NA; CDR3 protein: CASTPRLGGNNEQFF; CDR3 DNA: TGTGCCAGCACCCCTAGACTTGGGGGGAACAATGAGCAGTTCTTC
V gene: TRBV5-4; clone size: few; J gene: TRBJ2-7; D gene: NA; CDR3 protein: CASSFPGTLNEQYF; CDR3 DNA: TGTGCCAGCAGCTTCCCGGGGACTCTAAACGAGCAGTACTTC
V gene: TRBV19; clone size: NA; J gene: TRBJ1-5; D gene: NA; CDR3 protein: CASSIPGLYQPQHF; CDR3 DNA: TGTGCCAGTAGTATTCCGGGGCTTTATCAGCCCCAGCATTTT
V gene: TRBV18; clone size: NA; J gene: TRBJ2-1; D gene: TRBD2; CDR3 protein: CASSPGLARAEQFF; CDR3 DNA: TGTGCCAGCTCACCTGGACTAGCGAGGGCTGAGCAGTTCTTC
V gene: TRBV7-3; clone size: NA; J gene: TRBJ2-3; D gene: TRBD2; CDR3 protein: CASSLSMAAVSGGPTDTQYF; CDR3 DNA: TGTGCCAGCAGCTTATCGATGGCGGCCGTTAGCGGGGGGCCCACAGATACGCAGTATTTT